Included here is one TCR beta chain sequence, with context. Its antigen is not identified. This specimen comes from a study of cytomegalovirus exposure and HLA in healthy donors. General study results and limits: Several V segments, TRBV6-2 and TRBV6-3 among them, could not be told apart and were dropped. Among the sequence variants, a highly shared cluster was likely an artifact of sequencing. A few CMV-associated chains proved CMV antigen-specific in vitro. Cytomegalovirus association was listed for about 150 TCR beta chains.

60 Vbeta and 13 Jbeta primers were used in PCR. This table comes from immunoSEQ multiplex PCR, and its TCRdb copy is limited to in-frame clones, with some not included. The data contain around 170,000 clones, 75% to 85% of them seen just once; the ten biggest clones take up more than 1.4%. Germline V CDR1 and CDR2: MNHNS, SASEGT. The V gene lost 4 bases and the J gene lost 7 bases, with 13 bases spanning the gap. The CDR3 covers 13 residues. Material: PBMCs. The sequence was obtained from a man between 18 and 29 years old in good health and CMV-seronegative. This rearrangement joins TRBV6-1 to TRBJ1-2; the D gene is possibly TRBD1 (5 bases). Here the CDR3 reads CASSATGYRGYTF. The CDR3 DNA follows: TGTGCCAGCAGTGCCACAGGCTACCGTGGCTACACCTTC.